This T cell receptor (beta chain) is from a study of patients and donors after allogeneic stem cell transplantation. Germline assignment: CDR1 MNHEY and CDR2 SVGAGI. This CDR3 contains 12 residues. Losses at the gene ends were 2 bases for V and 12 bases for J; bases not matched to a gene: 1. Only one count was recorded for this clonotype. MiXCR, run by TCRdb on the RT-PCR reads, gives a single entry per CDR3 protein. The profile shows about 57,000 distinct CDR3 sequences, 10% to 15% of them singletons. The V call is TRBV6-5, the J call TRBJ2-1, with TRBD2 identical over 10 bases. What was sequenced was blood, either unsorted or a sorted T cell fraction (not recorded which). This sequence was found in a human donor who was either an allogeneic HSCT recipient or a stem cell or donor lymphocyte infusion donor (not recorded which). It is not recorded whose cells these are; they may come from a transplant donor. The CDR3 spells CASSYTSGTQFF. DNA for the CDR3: TGTGCCAGCAGTTACACTAGCGGGACGCAGTTCTTC.